Listed here are 7 T cell receptor beta chains from one sample, sequenced in a study of OX40 agonist ivuxolimab in advanced cancers. Profiling relied on immunoSEQ multiplex PCR, and the TCRdb table lists in-frame clones only, not all of them. The data show just over 90,000 clones, approximately 94% seen once. The sequenced sample was CD4+ or CD8+ T cells sorted from blood, obtained in a trial of the OX40 agonist ivuxolimab. Source of these receptors: an adult with an advanced solid tumor such as melanoma, head and neck, liver or kidney cancer.

This clone was counted a single time. V is TRBV4-3 and J is TRBJ1-4, with 9 bases lining up with TRBD1. The length of the CDR3 is 17 residues. The trim removed 0 bases at V and 10 bases at J, leaving 12 bases unmatched. Germline V CDR1 and CDR2: LGHNA, YSLEER. CDR3 sequence: CASSQEDWDRVVGKLFF. The CDR3, as DNA: TGCGCCAGCAGCCAAGAAGATTGGGACAGGGTAGTTGGAAAACTGTTTTTT.

The V and J genes are TRBV5-8 and TRBJ2-7; D is tentatively TRBD1 or TRBD2 (5 bases each). Trimming took 3 bases from V and 0 from J, leaving 13 bases between them. Germline-derived CDR1 and CDR2 are SGHTS and YDEGEE. This CDR3 region has 15 residues. For the CDR3, the DNA is TGTGCCAGCAGCTCCGGGGACCGGAGCTCCTACGAGCAGTACTTC. It codes for CASSSGDRSSYEQYF.

This clone qualifies as medium-sized. V and J are TRBV19 and TRBJ2-1; D unresolved. The CDR3 length is 11 residues. V lost 6 bases to trimming and J lost 8 bases, with 8 bases between them. Germline CDR1 is LNHDA and CDR2 is SQIVND (reference sequence). The CDR3 DNA reads TGTGCCAGTAGCCAGTATGATGAGCAGTTCTTC. Its translation is CASSQYDEQFF. The full variable domain, rest sourced from reference TRBV19 and TRBJ2-1, is DGGITQSPKYLFRKEGQNVTLSCEQNLNHDAMYWYRQDPGQGLRLIYYSQIVNDFQKGDIAEGYSVSREKKESFPLTVTSAQKNPTAFYLCASSQYDEQFFGPGTRLTVL.

Of note for this clone: In the same sample, other DNA sequences code for this CDR3. CDR3 amino acids: CASSQDGEKLFF. In DNA, the CDR3 is TGCGCCAGCAGCCAAGACGGAGAAAAACTGTTTTTT. V usage is TRBV4-1 and J usage is TRBJ1-4, with D hard to call. CDR3 length equals 12 residues. CDR1 is MGHRA, CDR2 YSYEKL, per germline. Trimming pared 0 bases from V and 8 bases from J, leaving 4 bases between.

This chain uses TRBV27 with TRBJ2-7; possibly TRBD1 for D (5 bases). In germline, CDR1 is MNHEY, CDR2 SMNVEV (reference sequence). This CDR3 spans 12 amino acids. Trimming removed 6 bases at V and 4 bases at J, with 10 bases between. CDR3 sequence reads: CASRTGGYEQYF. The CDR3, as DNA: TGTGCCAGCAGAACAGGCGGTTACGAGCAGTACTTC.

The V and J genes are TRBV4-3 and TRBJ2-7; D could derive from TRBD1 or TRBD2 (5 bases each). Deletions cut 4 bases from V and 6 bases from J, with 16 bases between. The V gene's germline CDR1 is LGHNA and CDR2 YSLEER. There are 14 residues in the CDR3. In DNA form, the CDR3 reads TGCGCCAGCAGCCCGGACATCCTAGAGGGCGAGCAGTACTTC. This encodes CASSPDILEGEQYF.

The rearrangement links TRBV4-1 to TRBJ1-5, with D possibly matching TRBD1 (5 bases). V gave up 3 bases and J gave up 0 bases, with 9 bases separating them. CDR3 length: 15 residues. Germline loops: CDR1 MGHRA, CDR2 YSYEKL. CDR3 DNA: TGCGCCAGCAGCCACACAGGCAATAGCAATCAGCCCCAGCATTTT. Protein: CASSHTGNSNQPQHF.